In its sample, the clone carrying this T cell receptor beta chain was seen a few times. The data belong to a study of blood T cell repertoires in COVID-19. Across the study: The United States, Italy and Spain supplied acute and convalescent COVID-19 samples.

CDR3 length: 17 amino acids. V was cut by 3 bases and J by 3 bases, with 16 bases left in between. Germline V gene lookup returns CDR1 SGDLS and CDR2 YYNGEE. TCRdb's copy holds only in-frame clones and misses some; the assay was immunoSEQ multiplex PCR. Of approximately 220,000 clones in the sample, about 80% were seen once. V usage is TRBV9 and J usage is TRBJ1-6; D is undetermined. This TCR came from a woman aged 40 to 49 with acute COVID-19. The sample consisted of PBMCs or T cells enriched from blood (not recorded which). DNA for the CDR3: TGTGCCAGCAGCGGTTACGGGGAGTACCGCTATAATTCACCCCTCCACTTT. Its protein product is CASSGYGEYRYNSPLHF.